The 3 T cell receptor beta chains reported below all come from one sample, sequenced in a study of blood T cell repertoires in COVID-19. Here immunoSEQ multiplex PCR was the method, and the copy in TCRdb shows in-frame clones only, minus some. Seen here are about 40,000 clones, 88% observed once, and the top ten hold more than 7%. Sequenced: peripheral blood. The receptors derive from a woman aged 70-85 years with acute or convalescent COVID-19.

The chain links TRBV24-1 to TRBJ2-3; D is perhaps TRBD1 (6 bases). V shed 4 bases and J shed 0 bases, with 13 bases lying between them. Per germline, CDR1 KGHDR and CDR2 SFDVKD. The CDR3 covers 16 residues. CDR3 bases: TGTGCCACCAGTGACCCACAGGGATCTAGCACAGATACGCAGTATTTT. Amino acids: CATSDPQGSSTDTQYF.

This sequence joins TRBV6-6 and TRBJ1-2; 9 nucleotides align to TRBD1. Germline V lookup: CDR1 MNHNY, CDR2 SVGAGI (reference sequence). The CDR3 length is 15 residues. The ends lost 6 bases at V and 3 bases at J; junction bases unmatched: 8. The CDR3 loop is CASSNTGGGDYGYTF. DNA of the CDR3: TGTGCCAGCAGCAACACAGGGGGCGGTGACTATGGCTACACCTTC.

This clone occurred once. The chain couples TRBV5-1 to TRBJ2-1; 7 bases line up with TRBD1. The length of the CDR3 is 16 residues. The V gene's germline CDR1 is SGHRS and CDR2 YFSETQ. After removal of 0 bases from V and 6 bases from J, the junction contained 9 bases not matched to a gene. The CDR3 spells CASSLGLRQGSNEQFF. Written as DNA, the CDR3 is TGCGCCAGCAGCTTGGGGTTACGACAGGGCTCCAATGAGCAGTTCTTC.